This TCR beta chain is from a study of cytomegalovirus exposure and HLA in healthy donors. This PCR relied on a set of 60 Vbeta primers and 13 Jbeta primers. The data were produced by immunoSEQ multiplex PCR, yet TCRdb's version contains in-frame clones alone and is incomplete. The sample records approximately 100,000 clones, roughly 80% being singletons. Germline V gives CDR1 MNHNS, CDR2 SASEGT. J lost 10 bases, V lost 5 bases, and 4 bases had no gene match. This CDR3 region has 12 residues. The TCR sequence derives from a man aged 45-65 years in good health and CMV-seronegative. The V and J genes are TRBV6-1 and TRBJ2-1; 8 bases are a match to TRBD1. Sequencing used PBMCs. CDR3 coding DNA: TGTGCCAGCAGTTCAGGGGGCGAAGAGCAGTTCTTC. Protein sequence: CASSSGGEEQFF.